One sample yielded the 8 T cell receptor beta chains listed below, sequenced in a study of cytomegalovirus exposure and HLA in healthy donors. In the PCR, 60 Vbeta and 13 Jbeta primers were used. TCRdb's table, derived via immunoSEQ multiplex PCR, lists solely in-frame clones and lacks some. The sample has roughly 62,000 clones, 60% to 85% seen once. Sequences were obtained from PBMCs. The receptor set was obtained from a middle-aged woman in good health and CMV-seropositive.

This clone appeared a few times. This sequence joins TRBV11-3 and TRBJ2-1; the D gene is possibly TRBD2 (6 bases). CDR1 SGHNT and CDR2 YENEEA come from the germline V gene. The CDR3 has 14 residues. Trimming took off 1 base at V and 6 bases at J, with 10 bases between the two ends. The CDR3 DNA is TGTGCCAGCAGCTTAGGTCTCGGGGGCAATGAGCAGTTCTTC. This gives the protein CASSLGLGGNEQFF.

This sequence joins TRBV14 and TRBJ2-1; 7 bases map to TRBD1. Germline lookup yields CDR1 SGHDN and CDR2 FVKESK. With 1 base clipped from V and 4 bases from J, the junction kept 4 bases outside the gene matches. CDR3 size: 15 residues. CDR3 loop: CASSQAGTEYNEQFF. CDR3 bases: TGTGCCAGCAGCCAAGCCGGGACAGAGTACAATGAGCAGTTCTTC.

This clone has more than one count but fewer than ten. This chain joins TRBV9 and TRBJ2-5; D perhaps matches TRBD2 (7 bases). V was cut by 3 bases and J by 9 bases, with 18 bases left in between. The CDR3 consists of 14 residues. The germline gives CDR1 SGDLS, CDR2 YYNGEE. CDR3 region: CASSAYGGGEAQYF. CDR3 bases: TGTGCCAGCAGCGCATACGGCGGGGGCGAGGCCCAGTACTTC.

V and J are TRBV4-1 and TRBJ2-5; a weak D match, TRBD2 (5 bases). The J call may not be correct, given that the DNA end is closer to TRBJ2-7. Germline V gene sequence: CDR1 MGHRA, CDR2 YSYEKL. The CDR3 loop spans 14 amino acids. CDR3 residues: CASSHLYSGYEQYF. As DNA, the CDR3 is TGCGCCAGCAGCCACCTCTACTCGGGGTACGAGCAGTACTTC.

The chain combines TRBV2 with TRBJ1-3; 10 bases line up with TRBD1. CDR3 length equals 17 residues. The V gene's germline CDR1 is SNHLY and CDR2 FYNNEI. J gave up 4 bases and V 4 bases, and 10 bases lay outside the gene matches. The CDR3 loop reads CASSGPTGGSLGNTIYF. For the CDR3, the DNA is TGTGCCAGCAGTGGGCCGACAGGGGGCTCGTTGGGAAACACCATATATTTT.

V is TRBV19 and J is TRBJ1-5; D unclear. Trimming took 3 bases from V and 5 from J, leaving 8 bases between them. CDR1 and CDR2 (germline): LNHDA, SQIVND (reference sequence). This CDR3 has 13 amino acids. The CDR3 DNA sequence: TGTGCCAGTAGTATTGCCGGGTATCAGCCCCAGCATTTT. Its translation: CASSIAGYQPQHF. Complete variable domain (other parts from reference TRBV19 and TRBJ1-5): DGGITQSPKYLFRKEGQNVTLSCEQNLNHDAMYWYRQDPGQGLRLIYYSQIVNDFQKGDIAEGYSVSREKKESFPLTVTSAQKNPTAFYLCASSIAGYQPQHFGDGTRLSIL.

The CDR3 protein is CASSVGGDLVEQYF. CDR3 DNA: TGTGCCAGCAGCGTAGGGGGGGATCTGGTCGAGCAGTACTTC. The chain combines TRBV9 with TRBJ2-7, with D perhaps TRBD2 (6 bases). V was shortened by 0 bases and J by 6 bases, with 13 bases between the two germline ends. CDR3 length: 14 residues. CDR1 is SGDLS and CDR2 is YYNGEE in the germline V gene.

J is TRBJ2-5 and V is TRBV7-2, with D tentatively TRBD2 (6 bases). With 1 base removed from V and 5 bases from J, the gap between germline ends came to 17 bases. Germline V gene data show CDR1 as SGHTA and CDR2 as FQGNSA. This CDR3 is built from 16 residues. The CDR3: CASSLVVGGRWETQYF. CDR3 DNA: TGTGCCAGCAGCTTAGTGGTGGGGGGAAGGTGGGAGACCCAGTACTTC.